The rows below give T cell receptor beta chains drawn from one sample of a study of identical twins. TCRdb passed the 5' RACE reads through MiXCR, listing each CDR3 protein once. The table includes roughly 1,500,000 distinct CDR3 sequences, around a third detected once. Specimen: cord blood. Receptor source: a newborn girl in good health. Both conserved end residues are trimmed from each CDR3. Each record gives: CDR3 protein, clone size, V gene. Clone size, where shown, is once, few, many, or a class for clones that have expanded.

cdr3_aa: SAREQATQPQH; clone_size: .; v_call: TRBV20-1
cdr3_aa: SVGGAASSGANVLT; clone_size: .; v_call: TRBV29-1
cdr3_aa: ASSQERSGGRYEQY; clone_size: many; v_call: TRBV4-1
cdr3_aa: ASGLPLRQGDSYEQY; clone_size: few; v_call: TRBV12-5
cdr3_aa: SARVGTNNYGYT; clone_size: few; v_call: TRBV20-1
cdr3_aa: ASTPWVGGSTDTQY; clone_size: few; v_call: TRBV27
cdr3_aa: ASSNPRGYYNEQF; clone_size: many; v_call: TRBV28
cdr3_aa: ASNWPGTASSYEQY; clone_size: .; v_call: TRBV6-1
cdr3_aa: ASTRGFWGAGSPLH; clone_size: .; v_call: TRBV27
cdr3_aa: ASSWPWAASSTDTQY; clone_size: few; v_call: TRBV28
cdr3_aa: ASSLSPSEMKEQY; clone_size: .; v_call: TRBV28
cdr3_aa: ASSLGVWVPNTEAF; clone_size: few; v_call: TRBV13
cdr3_aa: ASRRDNAQETQY; clone_size: once; v_call: TRBV5-1
cdr3_aa: ASSFYSGTGDFNTGELF; clone_size: few; v_call: TRBV5-1
cdr3_aa: SARRTGGGNSPLH; clone_size: few; v_call: TRBV20-1
cdr3_aa: ASSLAGPIYNEQF; clone_size: few; v_call: TRBV3-1
cdr3_aa: ASSRGLAGVLGAYEQY; clone_size: .; v_call: TRBV4-2
cdr3_aa: ASSLHIAGVAEQY; clone_size: few; v_call: TRBV7-2
cdr3_aa: ASSYLEVNEQF; clone_size: few; v_call: TRBV6-5
cdr3_aa: ASSDWRGKETQY; clone_size: few; v_call: TRBV25-1
cdr3_aa: ASSLSLGSYEQY; clone_size: many; v_call: TRBV27
cdr3_aa: ASSLDLRTGAGYT; clone_size: .; v_call: TRBV11-2
cdr3_aa: ASSVDPSRINEQY; clone_size: .; v_call: TRBV9
cdr3_aa: ASSLGRTVYEQY; clone_size: few; v_call: TRBV5-1
cdr3_aa: SARDQVWGNQPQH; clone_size: .; v_call: TRBV20-1
cdr3_aa: SVGTGNQPQH; clone_size: many; v_call: TRBV29-1
cdr3_aa: ASRSTGAYEQY; clone_size: few; v_call: TRBV12-3/TRBV12-4
cdr3_aa: SVGGGTGDLNTEAF; clone_size: few; v_call: TRBV29-1
cdr3_aa: ASLDYEQY; clone_size: few; v_call: TRBV9